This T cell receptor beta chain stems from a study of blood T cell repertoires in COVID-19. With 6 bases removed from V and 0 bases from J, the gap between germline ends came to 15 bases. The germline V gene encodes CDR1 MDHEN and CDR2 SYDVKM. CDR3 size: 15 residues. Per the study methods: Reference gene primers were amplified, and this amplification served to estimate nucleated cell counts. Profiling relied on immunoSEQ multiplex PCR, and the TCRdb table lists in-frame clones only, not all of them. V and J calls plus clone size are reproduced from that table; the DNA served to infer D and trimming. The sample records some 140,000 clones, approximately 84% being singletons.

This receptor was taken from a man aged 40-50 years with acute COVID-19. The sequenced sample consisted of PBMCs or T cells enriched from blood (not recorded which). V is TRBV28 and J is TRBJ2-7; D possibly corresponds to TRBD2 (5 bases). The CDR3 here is CASSPPESGSYEQYF. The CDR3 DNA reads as TGTGCCAGCAGCCCACCTGAGAGCGGCTCCTACGAGCAGTACTTC.